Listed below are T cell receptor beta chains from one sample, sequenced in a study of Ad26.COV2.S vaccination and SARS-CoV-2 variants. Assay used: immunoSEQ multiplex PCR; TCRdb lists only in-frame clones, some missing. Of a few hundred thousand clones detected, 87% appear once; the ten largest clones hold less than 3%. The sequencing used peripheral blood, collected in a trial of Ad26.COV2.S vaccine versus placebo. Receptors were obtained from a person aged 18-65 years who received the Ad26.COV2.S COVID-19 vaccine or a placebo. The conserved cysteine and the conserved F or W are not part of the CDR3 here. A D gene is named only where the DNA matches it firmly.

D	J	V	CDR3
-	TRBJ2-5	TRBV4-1	ASSQDQETQY
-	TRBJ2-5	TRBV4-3	ASSQDWGDSQETQY
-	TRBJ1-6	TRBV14	ASSQGAWDNSPLH
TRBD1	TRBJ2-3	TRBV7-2	ASSPLARGPDTQY
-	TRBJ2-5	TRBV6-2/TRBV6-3	ASSYGGRISEETQY
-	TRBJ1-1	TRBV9	ASSVSPQGEAF
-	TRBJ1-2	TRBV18	ASSPPTGGSTNYGYT
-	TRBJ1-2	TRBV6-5	ASTHGRYGYT
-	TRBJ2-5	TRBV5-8	ASSFWGAWGETQY
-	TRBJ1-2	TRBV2	ASRGRSNYGYT
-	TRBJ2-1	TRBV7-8	ASSLTGLAGYNEQF
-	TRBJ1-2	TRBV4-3	ASSQDSFVKSYGYT
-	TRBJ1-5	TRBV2	ASTSRSGGNQPQH
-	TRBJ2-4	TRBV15	ATSVGSDIQY
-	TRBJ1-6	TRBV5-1	ASSLPGKSYNSPLH
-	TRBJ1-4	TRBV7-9	ASSLETAHGKLF
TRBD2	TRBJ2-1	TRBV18	ASSPGTSGSNEQF
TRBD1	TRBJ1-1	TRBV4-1	ASSQAGTVNTEAF
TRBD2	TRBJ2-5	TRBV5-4	ASSPGGTQY
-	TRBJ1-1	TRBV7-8	ASSHPNTEAF